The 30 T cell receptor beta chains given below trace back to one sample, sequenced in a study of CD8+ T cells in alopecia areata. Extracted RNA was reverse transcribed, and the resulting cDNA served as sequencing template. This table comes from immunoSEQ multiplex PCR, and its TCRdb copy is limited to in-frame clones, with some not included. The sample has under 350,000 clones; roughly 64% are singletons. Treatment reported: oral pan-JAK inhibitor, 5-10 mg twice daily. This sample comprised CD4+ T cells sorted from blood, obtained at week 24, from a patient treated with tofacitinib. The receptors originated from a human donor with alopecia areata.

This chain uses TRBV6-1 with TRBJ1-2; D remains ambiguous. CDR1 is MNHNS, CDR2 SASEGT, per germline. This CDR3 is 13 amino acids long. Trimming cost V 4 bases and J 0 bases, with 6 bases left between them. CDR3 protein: CASSARANYGYTF. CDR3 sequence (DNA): TGTGCCAGCAGTGCGCGGGCTAACTATGGCTACACCTTC.

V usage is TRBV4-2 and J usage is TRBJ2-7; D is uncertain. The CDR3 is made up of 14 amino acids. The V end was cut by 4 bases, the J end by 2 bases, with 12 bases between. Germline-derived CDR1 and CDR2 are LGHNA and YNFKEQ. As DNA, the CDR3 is TGTGCCAGCAGCCCCCCACCTCCTACCTACGAGCAGTACTTC. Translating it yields CASSPPPPTYEQYF.

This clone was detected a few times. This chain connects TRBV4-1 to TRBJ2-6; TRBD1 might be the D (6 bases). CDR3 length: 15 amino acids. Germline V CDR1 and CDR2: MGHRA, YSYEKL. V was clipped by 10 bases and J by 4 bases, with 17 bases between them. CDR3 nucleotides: TGCGCCACCTCGAACAGGGCAGCGGGGGCCAACGTCCTGACTTTC. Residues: CATSNRAAGANVLTF.

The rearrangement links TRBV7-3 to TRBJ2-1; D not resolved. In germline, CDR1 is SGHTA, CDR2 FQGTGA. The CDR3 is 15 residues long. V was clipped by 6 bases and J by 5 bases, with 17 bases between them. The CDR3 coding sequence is TGTGCCAGCAGTATATCCCACCTGGGGAACAATGAGCAGTTCTTC. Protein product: CASSISHLGNNEQFF.

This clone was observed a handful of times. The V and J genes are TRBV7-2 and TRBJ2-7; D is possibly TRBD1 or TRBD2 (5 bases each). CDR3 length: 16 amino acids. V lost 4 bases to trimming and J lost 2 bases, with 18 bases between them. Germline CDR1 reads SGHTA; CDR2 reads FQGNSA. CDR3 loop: CASSSRPRGFTYEQYF. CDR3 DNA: TGTGCCAGCAGCTCCCGGCCGAGGGGATTTACCTACGAGCAGTACTTC.

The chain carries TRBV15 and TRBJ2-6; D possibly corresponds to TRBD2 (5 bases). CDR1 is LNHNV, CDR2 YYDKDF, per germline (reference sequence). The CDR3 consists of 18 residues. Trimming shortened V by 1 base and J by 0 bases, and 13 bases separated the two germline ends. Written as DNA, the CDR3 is TGTGCCACCAGCAGAGCCCACCCCCGGGGCTCTGGGGCCAACGTCCTGACTTTC. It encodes CATSRAHPRGSGANVLTF.

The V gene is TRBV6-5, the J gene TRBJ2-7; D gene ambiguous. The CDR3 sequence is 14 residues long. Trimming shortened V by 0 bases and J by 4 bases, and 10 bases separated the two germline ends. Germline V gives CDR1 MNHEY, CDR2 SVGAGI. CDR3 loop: CASSYSWQLYEQYF. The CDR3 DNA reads TGTGCCAGCAGTTACTCCTGGCAATTATACGAGCAGTACTTC.

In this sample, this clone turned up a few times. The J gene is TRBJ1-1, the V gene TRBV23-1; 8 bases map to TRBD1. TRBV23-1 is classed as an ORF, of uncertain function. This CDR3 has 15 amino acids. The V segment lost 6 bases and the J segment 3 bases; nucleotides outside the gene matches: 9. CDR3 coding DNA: TGCGCCAGCAGATTCCTACAGGGGGGGGACACTGAAGCTTTCTTT. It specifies CASRFLQGGDTEAFF.

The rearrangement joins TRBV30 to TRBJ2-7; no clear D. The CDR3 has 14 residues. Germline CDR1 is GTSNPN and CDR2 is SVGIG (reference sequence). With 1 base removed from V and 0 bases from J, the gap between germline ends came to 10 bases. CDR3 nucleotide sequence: TGTGCCTGGAGTGAGGGCAGTTACTCCTACGAGCAGTACTTC. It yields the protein CAWSEGSYSYEQYF.

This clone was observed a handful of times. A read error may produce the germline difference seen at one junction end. The CDR3 spells CASSQDSRGYGYTF. Here the CDR3 DNA reads TGTGCCAGCAGCCAAGATAGCCGAGGGTATGGCTACACCTTC. The chain uses TRBV4-1 and TRBJ1-2; no definite D call. Germline V gives CDR1 MGHRA, CDR2 YSYEKL. The CDR3 spans 14 residues.

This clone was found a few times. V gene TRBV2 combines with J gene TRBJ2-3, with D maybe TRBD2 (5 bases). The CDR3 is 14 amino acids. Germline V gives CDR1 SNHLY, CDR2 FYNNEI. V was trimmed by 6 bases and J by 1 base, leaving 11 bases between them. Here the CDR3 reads CASSLIGGTDTQYF. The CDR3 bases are TGTGCCAGCAGCTTGATCGGGGGCACAGATACGCAGTATTTT.

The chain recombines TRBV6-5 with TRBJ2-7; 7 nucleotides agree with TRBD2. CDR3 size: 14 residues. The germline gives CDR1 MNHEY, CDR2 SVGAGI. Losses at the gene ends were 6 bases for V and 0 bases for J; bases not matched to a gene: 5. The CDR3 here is CASRKVAGSYEQYF. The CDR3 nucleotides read TGTGCCAGCAGAAAGGTAGCGGGCTCCTACGAGCAGTACTTC.

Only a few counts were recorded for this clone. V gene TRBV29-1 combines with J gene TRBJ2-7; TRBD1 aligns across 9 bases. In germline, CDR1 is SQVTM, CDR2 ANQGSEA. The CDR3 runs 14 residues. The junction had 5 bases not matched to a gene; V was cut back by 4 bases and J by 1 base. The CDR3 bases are TGCAGCGTTGCCCCGGGACAGGGATCCTACGAGCAGTACTTC. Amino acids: CSVAPGQGSYEQYF.

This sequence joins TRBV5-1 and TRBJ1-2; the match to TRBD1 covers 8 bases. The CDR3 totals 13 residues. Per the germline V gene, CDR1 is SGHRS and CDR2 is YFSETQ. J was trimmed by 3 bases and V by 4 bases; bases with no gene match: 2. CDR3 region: CASSPGQDYGYTF. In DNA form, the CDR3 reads TGCGCCAGCAGCCCGGGACAGGACTATGGCTACACCTTC.

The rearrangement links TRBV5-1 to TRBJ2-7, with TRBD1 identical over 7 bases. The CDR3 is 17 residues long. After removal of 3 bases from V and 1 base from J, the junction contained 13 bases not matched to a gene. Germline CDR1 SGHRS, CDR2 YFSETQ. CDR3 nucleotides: TGCGCCAGCAGCTCCCTCTTCGACAGGGCCGAATCCTACGAGCAGTACTTC. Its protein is CASSSLFDRAESYEQYF.

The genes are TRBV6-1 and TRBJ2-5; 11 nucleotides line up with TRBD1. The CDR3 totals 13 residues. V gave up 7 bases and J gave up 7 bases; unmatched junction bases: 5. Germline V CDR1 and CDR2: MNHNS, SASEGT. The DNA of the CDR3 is TGTGCCAGCACCGAGGGACAGGGGGTGACCCAGTACTTC. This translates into CASTEGQGVTQYF.

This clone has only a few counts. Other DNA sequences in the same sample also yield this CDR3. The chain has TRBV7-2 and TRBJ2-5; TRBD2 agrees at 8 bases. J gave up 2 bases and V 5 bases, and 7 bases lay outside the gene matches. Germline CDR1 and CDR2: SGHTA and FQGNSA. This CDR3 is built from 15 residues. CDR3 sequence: CASSPRAGGQETQYF. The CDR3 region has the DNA TGTGCCAGCAGCCCCCGTGCGGGGGGACAAGAGACCCAGTACTTC.

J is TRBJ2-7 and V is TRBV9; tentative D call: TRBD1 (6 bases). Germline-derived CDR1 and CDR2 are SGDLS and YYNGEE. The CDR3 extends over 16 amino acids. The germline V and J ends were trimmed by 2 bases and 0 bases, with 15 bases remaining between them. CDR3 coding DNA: TGTGCCAGCAGCGTGGACAGCCCTCAGAGCTCCTACGAGCAGTACTTC. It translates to CASSVDSPQSSYEQYF.

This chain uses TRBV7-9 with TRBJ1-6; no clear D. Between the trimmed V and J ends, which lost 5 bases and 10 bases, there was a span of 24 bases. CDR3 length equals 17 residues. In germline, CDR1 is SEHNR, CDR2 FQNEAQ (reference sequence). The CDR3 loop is CASSRPGVSALGSPLHF. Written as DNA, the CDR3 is TGTGCCAGCAGCCGGCCTGGGGTTAGCGCTTTGGGGTCACCCCTCCACTTT.

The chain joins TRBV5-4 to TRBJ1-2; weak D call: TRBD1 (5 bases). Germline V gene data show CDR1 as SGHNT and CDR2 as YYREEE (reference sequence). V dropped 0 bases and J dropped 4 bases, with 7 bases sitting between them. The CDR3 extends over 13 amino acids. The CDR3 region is CASSLADSYGYTF. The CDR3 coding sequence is TGTGCCAGCAGCTTGGCCGACAGCTATGGCTACACCTTC.

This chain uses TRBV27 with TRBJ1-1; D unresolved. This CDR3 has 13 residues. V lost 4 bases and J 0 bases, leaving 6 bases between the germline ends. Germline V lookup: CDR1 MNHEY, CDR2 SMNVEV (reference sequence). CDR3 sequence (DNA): TGTGCCAGCAGTTCCGGACTGAACACTGAAGCTTTCTTT. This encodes CASSSGLNTEAFF.

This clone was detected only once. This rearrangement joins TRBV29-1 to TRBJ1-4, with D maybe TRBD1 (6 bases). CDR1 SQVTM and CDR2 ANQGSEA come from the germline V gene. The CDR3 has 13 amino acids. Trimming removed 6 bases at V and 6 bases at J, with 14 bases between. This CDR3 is CSVKGGFHEKLFF. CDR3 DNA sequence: TGCAGCGTAAAAGGGGGGTTCCATGAAAAACTGTTTTTT.

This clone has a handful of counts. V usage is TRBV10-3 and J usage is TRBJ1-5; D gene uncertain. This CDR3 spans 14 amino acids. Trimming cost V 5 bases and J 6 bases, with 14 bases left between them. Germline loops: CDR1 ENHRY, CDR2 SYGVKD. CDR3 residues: CAISRGMISQPQHF. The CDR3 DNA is TGTGCCATCAGTCGAGGGATGATTTCTCAGCCCCAGCATTTT.

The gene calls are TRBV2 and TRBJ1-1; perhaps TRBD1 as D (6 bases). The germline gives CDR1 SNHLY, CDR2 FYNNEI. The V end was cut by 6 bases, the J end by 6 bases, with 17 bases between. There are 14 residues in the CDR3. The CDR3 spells CASSTDRQLPEAFF. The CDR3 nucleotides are TGTGCCAGCAGCACCGACAGGCAGCTACCTGAAGCTTTCTTT.

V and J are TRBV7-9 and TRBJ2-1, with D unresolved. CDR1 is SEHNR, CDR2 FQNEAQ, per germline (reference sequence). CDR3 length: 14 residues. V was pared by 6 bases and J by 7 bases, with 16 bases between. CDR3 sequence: CASSSDVRVNEQFF. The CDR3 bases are TGTGCCAGCAGTTCCGACGTTCGGGTGAATGAGCAGTTCTTC. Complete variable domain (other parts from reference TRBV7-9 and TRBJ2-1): DTGVSQNPRHKITKRGQNVTFRCDPISEHNRLYWYRQTLGQGPEFLTYFQNEAQLEKSRLLSDRFSAERPKGSFSTLEIQRTEQGDSAMYLCASSSDVRVNEQFFGPGTRLTVL.

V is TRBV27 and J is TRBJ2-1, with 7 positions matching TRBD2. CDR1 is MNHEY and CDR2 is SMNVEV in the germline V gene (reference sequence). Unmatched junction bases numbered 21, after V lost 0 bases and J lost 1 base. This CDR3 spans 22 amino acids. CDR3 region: CASSLSGWSSGAPWESYNEQFF. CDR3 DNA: TGTGCCAGCAGTTTATCGGGCTGGTCTAGCGGCGCCCCTTGGGAATCCTACAATGAGCAGTTCTTC.

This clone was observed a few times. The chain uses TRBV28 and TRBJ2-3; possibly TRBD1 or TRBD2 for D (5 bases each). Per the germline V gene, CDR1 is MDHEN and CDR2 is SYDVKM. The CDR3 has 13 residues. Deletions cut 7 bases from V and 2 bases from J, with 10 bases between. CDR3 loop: CASKPGPTDTQYF. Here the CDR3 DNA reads TGTGCCAGCAAGCCGGGACCCACAGATACGCAGTATTTT.

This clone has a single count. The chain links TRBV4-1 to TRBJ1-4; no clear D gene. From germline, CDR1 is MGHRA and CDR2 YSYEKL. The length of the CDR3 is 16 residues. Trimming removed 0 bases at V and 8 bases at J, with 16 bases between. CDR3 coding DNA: TGCGCCAGCAGCCAAGATCGAACTACCGGTGGGGAAAAACTGTTTTTT. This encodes CASSQDRTTGGEKLFF.

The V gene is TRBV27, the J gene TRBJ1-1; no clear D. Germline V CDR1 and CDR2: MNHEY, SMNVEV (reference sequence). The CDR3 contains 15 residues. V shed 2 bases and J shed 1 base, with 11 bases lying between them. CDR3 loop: CASSLRPVENTEAFF. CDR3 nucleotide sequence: TGTGCCAGCAGTTTAAGACCCGTGGAGAACACTGAAGCTTTCTTT.

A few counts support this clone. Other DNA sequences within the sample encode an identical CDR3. The CDR3 DNA is TGTGCCAGCAGTGAACAGGGGGGGAACACTGAAGCTTTCTTT. Its translation: CASSEQGGNTEAFF. The genes are TRBV2 and TRBJ1-1, with 7 nucleotides matching TRBD1. The V gene end was trimmed by 2 bases and the J gene end by 1 base; junction bases not matched to a gene: 1. From germline, CDR1 is SNHLY and CDR2 FYNNEI. The CDR3 is 14 residues long. Variable domain in full (rest from reference TRBV2 and TRBJ1-1): EPEVTQTPSHQVTQMGQEVILRCVPISNHLYFYWYRQILGQKVEFLVSFYNNEISEKSEIFDDQFSVERPDGSNFTLKIRSTKLEDSAMYFCASSEQGGNTEAFFGQGTRLTVV.